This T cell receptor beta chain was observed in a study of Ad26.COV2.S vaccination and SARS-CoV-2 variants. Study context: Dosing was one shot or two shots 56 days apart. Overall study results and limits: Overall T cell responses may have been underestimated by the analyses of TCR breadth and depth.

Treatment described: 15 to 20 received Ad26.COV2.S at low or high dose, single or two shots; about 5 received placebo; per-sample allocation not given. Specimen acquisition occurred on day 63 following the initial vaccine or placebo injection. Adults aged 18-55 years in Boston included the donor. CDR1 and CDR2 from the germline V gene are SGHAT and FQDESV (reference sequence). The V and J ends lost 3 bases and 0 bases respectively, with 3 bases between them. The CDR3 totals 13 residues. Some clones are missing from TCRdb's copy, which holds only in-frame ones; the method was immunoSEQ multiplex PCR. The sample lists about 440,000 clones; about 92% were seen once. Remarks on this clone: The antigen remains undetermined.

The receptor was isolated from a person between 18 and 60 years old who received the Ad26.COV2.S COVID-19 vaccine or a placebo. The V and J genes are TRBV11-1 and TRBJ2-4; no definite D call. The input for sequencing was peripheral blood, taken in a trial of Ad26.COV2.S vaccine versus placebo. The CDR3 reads CASSFLAKNIQYF. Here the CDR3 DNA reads TGTGCCAGCAGCTTCTTAGCCAAAAACATTCAGTACTTC.